These 2 T cell receptor beta chains were all obtained from the same sample, sequenced in a study of blood T cell repertoires in COVID-19. The data were produced by immunoSEQ multiplex PCR, yet TCRdb's version contains in-frame clones alone and is incomplete. This sample has 170,000 or so clones, with roughly 87% found just once. Sequenced: PBMCs or T cells enriched from blood (not recorded which). These receptors all come from a woman in her 50s who had recovered from COVID-19.

The rearrangement links TRBV28 to TRBJ2-7; 7 nucleotides line up with TRBD2. The CDR3 totals 15 residues. The V segment lost 7 bases and the J segment 0 bases; nucleotides outside the gene matches: 9. Looked up from germline, CDR1 is MDHEN and CDR2 is SYDVKM. The DNA of the CDR3 is TGTGCCAGCACCCGGGAGGTGGCCAGCTCCTACGAGCAGTACTTC. Translated, it gives CASTREVASSYEQYF.

The V and J genes are TRBV19 and TRBJ1-5, with TRBD1 matching over 8 bases. The junction had 10 bases not matched to a gene; V was cut back by 5 bases and J by 7 bases. Looked up from germline, CDR1 is LNHDA and CDR2 is SQIVND (reference sequence). The CDR3 totals 15 residues. In nucleotides, the CDR3 is TGTGCCAGTAGTCGTCAGGGGGCGGTAGAGCAGCCCCAGCATTTT. It translates to CASSRQGAVEQPQHF.